The source of this TCR beta chain is a study of T-cell memory formation after mild COVID-19. Findings and limits, study-wide: CD4+ contracting clones were mainly CM and EM; CD8+ ones, EMRA.

CDR3 length: 13 amino acids. The V end lost 6 bases, the J end lost 1 base, and 9 bases lay between the germline ends. As for this clonotype: Its antigen is currently unknown.

MiXCR, applied by TCRdb to the 5' RACE reads, yields one record per CDR3 protein. The sample holds nearly 200,000 distinct CDR3 sequences, 18% seen once. Sequencing was carried out using PBMCs or a T cell subset sorted from them (not recorded which). The chain carries TRBV12-3 or TRBV12-4 and TRBJ1-1; unclear D gene. The origin of this receptor is an adult woman who had mild COVID-19 (a few samples of this study predate the infection). Cell type and time point are not known. As DNA, the CDR3 is TGTGCCAGCAGGAGTAGAAGGAACACTGAAGCTTTCTTT. This gives the protein CASRSRRNTEAFF.